These 8 T cell receptor beta chains came from one sample sequenced in a study of T cells in Graves' hyperthyroidism and ophthalmopathy. The investigators amplified TCR beta CDR3 regions from RNA transcripts. In the first-round RT-PCR of the TCR CDR3, the HTBI primer set was used. TCRdb redid the calling of the multiplex PCR reads with MiXCR, one entry per CDR3 protein. This sample yields approximately 200,000 distinct CDR3 sequences, of which approximately 20% are seen a single time; roughly 44% belongs to the top ten. Source material: blood. The receptors come from a middle-aged man with Graves' hyperthyroidism.

This clonotype was detected many times. This chain uses TRBV7-3 with TRBJ2-5; 10 nucleotides align to TRBD1. This CDR3 is built from 15 residues. Germline V lookup: CDR1 SGHTA, CDR2 FQGTGA. With V trimmed by 4 bases and J by 4 bases, 6 bases remained unmatched. In nucleotides, the CDR3 is TGTGCCAGCAGCTCACAGACAGGGGGCGTAGAGACCCAGTACTTC. Translated, it gives CASSSQTGGVETQYF.

This clonotype was recorded many times. The V call is TRBV20-1, the J call TRBJ1-4; TRBD1 is a possible D gene (6 bases). The V end was cut by 2 bases, the J end by 4 bases, with 17 bases between. The CDR3 extends over 16 amino acids. Germline V gene sequence: CDR1 DFQATT, CDR2 SNEGSKA (reference sequence). CDR3 region: CSARSRRTVLNEKLFF. As DNA, the CDR3 is TGCAGTGCTAGATCCAGGAGGACAGTTCTTAATGAAAAACTGTTTTTT.

The rearrangement joins TRBV12-3 or TRBV12-4 to TRBJ1-2; no firm D call. This CDR3 region has 13 residues. Trimming took 6 bases from V and 5 from J, leaving 13 bases between them. The CDR3 bases are TGTGCCAGCAGCCCCGGTCTCGGGTATGGCTACACCTTC. Its translation: CASSPGLGYGYTF.

This clonotype was recorded many times. This chain uses TRBV7-8 with TRBJ2-1; D may be TRBD1 (5 bases). The V gene's germline CDR1 is SGHVS and CDR2 FQNEAQ. This CDR3 contains 16 residues. The ends were cut back, 5 bases at V and 3 bases at J, with 17 bases in the middle. This CDR3 reads CASSKKGRVDYNEQFF. The CDR3 nucleotides are TGTGCCAGCAGCAAGAAGGGCAGGGTAGACTACAATGAGCAGTTCTTC.

This clonotype was seen ten or more times. The CDR3 nucleotides read TGCGCCAGCAGCTTGGATGGAGGGAACTACAATGAGCAGTTCTTC. This gives the protein CASSLDGGNYNEQFF. The rearrangement uses TRBV5-1 and TRBJ2-1; possible D gene TRBD2, 6 bases. The V gene's germline CDR1 is SGHRS and CDR2 YFSETQ. This CDR3 is 15 amino acids long. V was pared by 0 bases and J by 3 bases, with 10 bases between.

This clonotype has just a few counts. The V gene is TRBV4-3, the J gene TRBJ2-3; 8 bases align to TRBD2. The CDR3 has 15 amino acids. The V segment lost 3 bases and the J segment 1 base; nucleotides outside the gene matches: 3. Germline V gene lookup returns CDR1 LGHNA and CDR2 YSLEER. CDR3 bases: TGCGCCAGCAGCCACCGGGGGGGCGGCACAGATACGCAGTATTTT. Its translation is CASSHRGGGTDTQYF.

This clonotype was seen many times. The rearrangement uses TRBV2 and TRBJ1-1; tentatively, D is TRBD1 (5 bases). This CDR3 is 14 amino acids long. CDR1 is SNHLY and CDR2 is FYNNEI in the germline V gene. V shed 7 bases and J shed 11 bases, with 23 bases lying between them. CDR3 amino acids: CASKPNGGEGNAFF. As DNA, the CDR3 is TGTGCCAGCAAGCCGAATGGGGGAGAGGGGAATGCTTTCTTT.

The V gene is TRBV20-1, the J gene TRBJ1-6; 9 bases are shared with TRBD1. CDR1 DFQATT and CDR2 SNEGSKA come from the germline V gene (reference sequence). This CDR3 comprises 15 residues. The J segment lost 3 bases and the V segment lost 4 bases, leaving 4 bases of the junction unmatched. The CDR3 reads CSANMGQGYNSPLHF. In nucleotides, the CDR3 is TGCAGTGCTAATATGGGACAGGGCTATAATTCACCCCTCCACTTT.